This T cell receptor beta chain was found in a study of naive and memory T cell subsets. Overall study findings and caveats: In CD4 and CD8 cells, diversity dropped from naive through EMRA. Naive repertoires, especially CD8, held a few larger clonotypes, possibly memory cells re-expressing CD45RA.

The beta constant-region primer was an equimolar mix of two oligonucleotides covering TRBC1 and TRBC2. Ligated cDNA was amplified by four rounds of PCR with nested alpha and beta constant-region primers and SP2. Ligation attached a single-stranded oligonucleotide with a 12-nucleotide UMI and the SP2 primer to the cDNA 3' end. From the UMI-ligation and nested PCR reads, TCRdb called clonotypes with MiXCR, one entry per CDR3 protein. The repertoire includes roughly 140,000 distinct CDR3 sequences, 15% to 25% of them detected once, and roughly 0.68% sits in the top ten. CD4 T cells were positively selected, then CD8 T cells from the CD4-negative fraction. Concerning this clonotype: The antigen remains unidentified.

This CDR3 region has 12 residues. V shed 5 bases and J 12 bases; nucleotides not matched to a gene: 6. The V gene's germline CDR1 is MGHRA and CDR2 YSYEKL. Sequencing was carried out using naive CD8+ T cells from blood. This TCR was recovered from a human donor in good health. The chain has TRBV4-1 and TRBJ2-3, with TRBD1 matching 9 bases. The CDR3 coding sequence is TGCGCCAGCAGCAAGACAGGGGGTGATCAGTATTTT. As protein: CASSKTGGDQYF.